A single sample gave rise to the 17 T cell receptor beta chains below, sequenced in a study of cytomegalovirus exposure and HLA in healthy donors. Primers: 60 Vbeta forward and 13 Jbeta reverse. Profiled with immunoSEQ multiplex PCR; TCRdb holds only in-frame clones, not every one. The sample yields roughly 100,000 clones, roughly 76% seen once. The sequenced sample consisted of PBMCs. The receptors derive from a young man in good health and CMV-seropositive.

This clone was counted a single time. The chain recombines TRBV12-5 with TRBJ2-5, with 8 bases lining up with TRBD1. Germline assignment: CDR1 LGHNT and CDR2 FRNRAP. The CDR3 has 15 amino acids. Germline trimming cut 6 bases from V and 5 bases from J; bases unmatched to any gene: 11. The CDR3 DNA follows: TGTGCTAGTGGCCCTGGACAGGGAAATATTGAGACCCAGTACTTC. Amino acid sequence: CASGPGQGNIETQYF.

The chain uses TRBV5-6 and TRBJ1-3; D might be TRBD1 (6 bases). Per the germline V gene, CDR1 is SGHDT and CDR2 is YYEEEE. V gave up 4 bases and J gave up 4 bases, with 15 bases separating them. This CDR3 is 15 amino acids long. The CDR3 DNA reads as TGTGCCAGCAGCGAGACAGGATATCAGGGAAACACCATATATTTT. It codes for CASSETGYQGNTIYF.

This clone occurred a few times. CDR3 DNA: TGCGCCAGCAGTGAGCCCAACTCGGTCGCACAGCACTATGGCTACACCTTC. It specifies CASSEPNSVAQHYGYTF. The chain combines TRBV10-2 with TRBJ1-2, with D hard to call. The ends were cut back, 2 bases at V and 3 bases at J, with 19 bases in the middle. CDR1 is WSHSY, CDR2 SAAADI, per germline. CDR3 length: 17 residues.

As regards this clone: The same CDR3 can be traced to other DNA sequences in this sample. This chain connects TRBV2 to TRBJ1-1; D is perhaps TRBD1 (5 bases). The germline V gene has CDR1 SNHLY and CDR2 FYNNEI. This CDR3 contains 13 residues. V shed 5 bases and J shed 2 bases, with 9 bases lying between them. CDR3 DNA: TGTGCCAGCAGTTCGGACATAAACACTGAAGCTTTCTTT. It is translated as CASSSDINTEAFF. Full variable domain (outside the CDR3, taken from reference TRBV2 and TRBJ1-1): EPEVTQTPSHQVTQMGQEVILRCVPISNHLYFYWYRQILGQKVEFLVSFYNNEISEKSEIFDDQFSVERPDGSNFTLKIRSTKLEDSAMYFCASSSDINTEAFFGQGTRLTVV.

This clone turned up a few times. V and J are TRBV6-1 and TRBJ2-6; 9 bases fit TRBD1. The CDR3 runs to 18 residues. The V segment lost 5 bases and the J segment 0 bases; nucleotides outside the gene matches: 8. The germline gives CDR1 MNHNS, CDR2 SASEGT. CDR3 in amino acids: CASSKGTGQFSGANVLTF. DNA of the CDR3: TGTGCCAGCAGTAAAGGGACAGGGCAATTCTCTGGGGCCAACGTCCTGACTTTC.

The genes are TRBV18 and TRBJ1-2; 9 nucleotides match TRBD1. This CDR3 has 15 amino acids. Germline CDR1 is KGHSH and CDR2 is LQKENI. The trim removed 3 bases at V and 4 bases at J, leaving 6 bases unmatched. CDR3 region: CASSPRTGESYGYTF. CDR3 nucleotide sequence: TGTGCCAGCTCACCTCGGACAGGGGAAAGCTATGGCTACACCTTC.

The rearrangement links TRBV7-2 to TRBJ2-3; no definite D call. Per germline, CDR1 SGHTA and CDR2 FQGNSA. The CDR3 sequence is 16 residues long. V lost 0 bases and J 0 bases, leaving 10 bases between the germline ends. The CDR3 DNA is TGTGCCAGCAGCTTAGCCTGGAGTACTAGCACAGATACGCAGTATTTT. Its protein is CASSLAWSTSTDTQYF.

This clone appeared a few times. The gene calls are TRBV28 and TRBJ1-2, with TRBD1 as a possible D gene (5 bases). V was pared by 5 bases and J by 5 bases, with 18 bases between. There are 15 residues in the CDR3. Per germline, CDR1 MDHEN and CDR2 SYDVKM. This CDR3 reads CASSPPRGESYGYTF. The CDR3 nucleotides are TGTGCCAGCAGTCCCCCCCGGGGGGAGTCATATGGCTACACCTTC.

The V gene is TRBV4-1, the J gene TRBJ2-1, with TRBD2 matching 9 bases. Losses at the gene ends were 4 bases for V and 5 bases for J; bases not matched to a gene: 3. The CDR3 extends over 14 amino acids. Germline V gene data show CDR1 as MGHRA and CDR2 as YSYEKL. CDR3 DNA sequence: TGCGCCAGCAGCCCCCAGCGGGGGGACAATGAGCAGTTCTTC. It encodes CASSPQRGDNEQFF.

The genes are TRBV7-9 and TRBJ1-1; 8 positions agree with TRBD1. There are 13 residues in the CDR3. CDR1 is SEHNR, CDR2 FQNEAQ, per germline (reference sequence). Trimming took 7 bases from V and 4 from J; bases not matched to a gene: 5. This chain's CDR3 is CASMYRGGTEAFF. In DNA, the CDR3 is TGTGCCAGCATGTACAGGGGGGGCACTGAAGCTTTCTTT.

This clone was seen only a few times. The genes are TRBV7-9 and TRBJ1-6; D might be TRBD1 (5 bases). V lost 5 bases and J lost 9, with 17 bases in between. Germline-derived CDR1 and CDR2 are SEHNR and FQNEAQ (reference sequence). This CDR3 region has 15 residues. CDR3 nucleotides: TGTGCCAGCAGCCCTAGGGGCGGGGGTTCTTCACCCCTCCACTTT. Translated, it gives CASSPRGGGSSPLHF.

V gene TRBV28 combines with J gene TRBJ1-3; D unresolved. CDR1 and CDR2 from the germline V gene are MDHEN and SYDVKM. V was clipped by 6 bases and J by 3 bases, with 15 bases between them. This CDR3 is 15 amino acids long. The CDR3 DNA reads as TGTGCCAGCAGCGCGATCGGCGGAGATGGAAACACCATATATTTT. It specifies CASSAIGGDGNTIYF.

The CDR3: CASTRQGMNTEAFF. The CDR3 DNA sequence: TGTGCCAGCACCCGACAGGGCATGAACACTGAAGCTTTCTTT. The chain links TRBV7-9 to TRBJ1-1; 7 bases are a match to TRBD1. V shed 7 bases and J 0 bases; nucleotides not matched to a gene: 5. The germline V gene has CDR1 SEHNR and CDR2 FQNEAQ (reference sequence). The CDR3 sequence is 14 residues long.

The chain employs TRBV7-2 and TRBJ1-2, with D perhaps matching TRBD1 (6 bases). V lost 4 bases and J lost 4, with 13 bases in between. This CDR3 region has 14 residues. Germline V gene data show CDR1 as SGHTA and CDR2 as FQGNSA. The CDR3 DNA is TGTGCCAGCAGCTCAACACAGGGAAGCTATGGCTACACCTTC. This encodes CASSSTQGSYGYTF.

This clone was seen more than once but under ten times. V usage is TRBV28 and J usage is TRBJ2-5; a weak D match, TRBD1 (6 bases). V lost 7 bases to trimming and J lost 7 bases, with 19 bases between them. CDR3 size: 14 residues. Germline CDR1 and CDR2: MDHEN and SYDVKM. CDR3 residues: CASIPKGGAGTQYF. The CDR3 DNA reads as TGTGCCAGCATCCCGAAAGGGGGTGCGGGGACCCAGTACTTC.

The J gene is TRBJ1-2, the V gene TRBV28; no firm D call. The V gene lost 1 base and the J gene lost 4 bases, with 10 bases spanning the gap. The CDR3 is 14 amino acids. CDR1 is MDHEN and CDR2 is SYDVKM in the germline V gene. CDR3 amino acids: CASSLSITVYGYTF. CDR3 DNA sequence: TGTGCCAGCAGTTTATCTATTACCGTCTATGGCTACACCTTC.

The V gene is TRBV6-5, the J gene TRBJ1-3; 9 positions match TRBD1. CDR1 and CDR2 (germline): MNHEY, SVGAGI. This CDR3 is built from 15 residues. J was trimmed by 2 bases and V by 6 bases; bases with no gene match: 5. CDR3 bases: TGTGCCAGCAGGGGGGACAGGGCCGCTGGAAACACCATATATTTT. Protein: CASRGDRAAGNTIYF.